The rows below give T cell receptor beta chains drawn from one sample of a study of radiation and T cells in renal cell carcinoma. Only in-frame clones appear in the TCRdb table, and some are missing; sequencing was by immunoSEQ multiplex PCR. The repertoire holds about 120,000 clones, roughly four fifths seen once, with 5% to 6.5% in the top ten. The starting material was blood, obtained from a patient whose treatment included radiotherapy and nephrectomy. All receptors derive from a man in his forties or fifties with renal cell carcinoma. The CDR3 runs from the conserved cysteine through the conserved F or W. Fields, in order: V gene, J gene, D gene, clone size, CDR3 protein, CDR3 DNA. The D gene is left open where the match is weak. The size field is filled for only some rows; it gives once, few, many or a size class.

v_call: TRBV7-7; j_call: TRBJ1-2; d_call: .; clone_size: .; cdr3_aa: CASSLEGSGPNYGYTF; cdr3_nt: TGTGCTAGCAGCTTAGAAGGGTCAGGACCTAACTATGGCTACACCTTC
v_call: TRBV2; j_call: TRBJ1-1; d_call: .; clone_size: .; cdr3_aa: CASSFRDNTEAFF; cdr3_nt: TGTGCCAGCAGCTTCCGGGACAACACTGAAGCTTTCTTT
v_call: TRBV5-8; j_call: TRBJ1-2; d_call: .; clone_size: .; cdr3_aa: CASSLGFVDAGYGGYGYTF; cdr3_nt: TGTGCCAGCAGCTTGGGCTTTGTGGATGCAGGGTACGGTGGCTATGGCTACACCTTC
v_call: TRBV30; j_call: TRBJ1-1; d_call: TRBD1; clone_size: few; cdr3_aa: CACSGGQGANRNTEAFF; cdr3_nt: TGTGCCTGCTCTGGGGGACAGGGGGCGAATAGGAACACTGAAGCTTTCTTT
v_call: TRBV6-5; j_call: TRBJ1-2; d_call: TRBD1; clone_size: .; cdr3_aa: CASRLGQGVYGYTF; cdr3_nt: TGTGCCAGCAGGCTAGGACAGGGGGTCTATGGCTACACCTTC
v_call: TRBV6-6; j_call: TRBJ2-7; d_call: TRBD2; clone_size: .; cdr3_aa: CASSGTSIPYEQYF; cdr3_nt: TGTGCCAGCAGTGGGACTAGTATCCCCTACGAGCAGTACTTC
v_call: TRBV5-1; j_call: TRBJ2-5; d_call: .; clone_size: .; cdr3_aa: CASSFVKLEETQYF; cdr3_nt: TGCGCCAGCAGCTTCGTTAAATTGGAAGAGACCCAGTACTTC
v_call: TRBV5-1; j_call: TRBJ2-1; d_call: .; clone_size: .; cdr3_aa: CASSLEEVVGNEQFF; cdr3_nt: TGCGCCAGCAGCTTGGAGGAGGTGGTAGGGAATGAGCAGTTCTTC
v_call: TRBV6-5; j_call: TRBJ1-2; d_call: TRBD1; clone_size: once; cdr3_aa: CASSPGQGARGYTF; cdr3_nt: TGTGCCAGCAGCCCAGGACAGGGGGCTCGGGGCTACACCTTC
v_call: TRBV19; j_call: TRBJ2-6; d_call: .; clone_size: once; cdr3_aa: CASSDGAGANVLTF; cdr3_nt: TGTGCCAGTAGTGACGGGGCTGGGGCCAACGTCCTGACTTTC
v_call: TRBV27; j_call: TRBJ2-7; d_call: .; clone_size: once; cdr3_aa: CASSAGTTYEQYF; cdr3_nt: TGTGCCAGCAGCGCCGGGACAACTTACGAGCAGTACTTC
v_call: TRBV6-5; j_call: TRBJ1-2; d_call: TRBD1; clone_size: .; cdr3_aa: CASSYPLSRGRRGYTF; cdr3_nt: TGTGCCAGCAGTTACCCTTTGAGCAGGGGGCGACGTGGCTACACCTTC
v_call: TRBV29-1; j_call: TRBJ2-5; d_call: .; clone_size: .; cdr3_aa: CSVARSETQYF; cdr3_nt: TGCAGCGTTGCCCGATCCGAGACCCAGTACTTC
v_call: TRBV13; j_call: TRBJ2-5; d_call: TRBD2; clone_size: .; cdr3_aa: CASSLSPSGGRETQYF; cdr3_nt: TGTGCCAGCAGCTTATCTCCTAGCGGGGGTCGAGAGACCCAGTACTTC